The sequence of this T cell receptor beta chain was determined in a study of blood T cells in healthy people across ages. Across the whole study: With template switching, about one barcoded beta molecule was captured per two T cells. General study results and limits: Higher diversity and more naive CD4+ cells were features of long-lived donors, compared to aged donors.

It was with a sample-barcoded 5' primer and a J-beta primer mix that a second PCR of roughly 6 to 11 cycles was run. MiXCR, run by TCRdb on the 5' RACE reads, gives a single entry per CDR3 protein. The sample records about 800,000 distinct CDR3 sequences, nearly 60% being singletons. CDR1 and CDR2 from the germline V gene are SGHTA and FQGNSA. V gave up 6 bases and J gave up 4 bases; unmatched junction bases: 14. This CDR3 has 16 amino acids. With respect to this clonotype: Its antigen is not known.

The origin of this receptor is a man younger than 40 in good health. Sequencing was performed on blood. The chain combines TRBV7-2 with TRBJ1-2, with 7 bases matching TRBD1. This CDR3 reads CASRSGGPGTAYGYTF. CDR3 sequence (DNA): TGTGCCAGCAGGTCAGGGGGACCGGGGACGGCCTATGGCTACACCTTC.